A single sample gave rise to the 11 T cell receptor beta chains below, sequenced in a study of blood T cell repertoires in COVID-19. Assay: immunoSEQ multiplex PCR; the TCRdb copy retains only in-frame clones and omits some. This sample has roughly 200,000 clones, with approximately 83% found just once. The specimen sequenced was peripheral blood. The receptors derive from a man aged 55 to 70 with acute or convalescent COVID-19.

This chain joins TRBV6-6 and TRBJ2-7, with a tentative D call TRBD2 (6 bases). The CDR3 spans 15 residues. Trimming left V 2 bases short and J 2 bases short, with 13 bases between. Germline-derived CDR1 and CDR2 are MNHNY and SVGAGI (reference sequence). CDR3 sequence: CASSYESGRAYEQYF. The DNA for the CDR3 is TGTGCCAGCAGTTACGAGAGCGGGCGAGCCTACGAGCAGTACTTC.

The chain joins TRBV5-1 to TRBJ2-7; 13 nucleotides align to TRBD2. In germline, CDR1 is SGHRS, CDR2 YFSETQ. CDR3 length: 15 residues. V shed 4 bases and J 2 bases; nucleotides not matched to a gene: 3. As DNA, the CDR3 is TGCGCCAGCAGCCGAGGACTAGCGGGGGCCTACGAGCAGTACTTC. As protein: CASSRGLAGAYEQYF.

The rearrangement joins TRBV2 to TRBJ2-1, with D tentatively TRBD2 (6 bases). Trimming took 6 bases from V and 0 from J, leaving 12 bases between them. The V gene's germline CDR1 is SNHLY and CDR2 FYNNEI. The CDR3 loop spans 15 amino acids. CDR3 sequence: CASRYIAASYNEQFF. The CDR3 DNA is TGTGCCAGCAGATACATAGCGGCCTCCTACAATGAGCAGTTCTTC.

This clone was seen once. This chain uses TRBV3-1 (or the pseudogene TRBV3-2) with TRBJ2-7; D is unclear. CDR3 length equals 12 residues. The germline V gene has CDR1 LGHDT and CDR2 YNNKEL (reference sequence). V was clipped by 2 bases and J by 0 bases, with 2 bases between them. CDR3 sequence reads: CASSQLSYEQYF. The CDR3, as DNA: TGTGCCAGCAGCCAACTCTCCTACGAGCAGTACTTC.

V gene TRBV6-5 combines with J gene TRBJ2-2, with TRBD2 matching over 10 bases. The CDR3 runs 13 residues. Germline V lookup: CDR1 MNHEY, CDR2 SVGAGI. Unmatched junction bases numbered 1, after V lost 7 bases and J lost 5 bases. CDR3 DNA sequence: TGTGCCAGCAAGCGGGAGGGTACCGGGGAGCTGTTTTTT. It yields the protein CASKREGTGELFF.

The CDR3 region has the DNA TGTGCCAGCAGCTTAGTAGGACAGGGGGCCCATGGCTACACCTTC. This gives the protein CASSLVGQGAHGYTF. V and J are TRBV7-8 and TRBJ1-2; 11 nucleotides align to TRBD1. V was clipped by 1 base and J by 6 bases; unmatched bases: 4. This CDR3 is built from 15 residues. Germline CDR1 reads SGHVS; CDR2 reads FQNEAQ. Full variable domain (outside the CDR3, taken from reference TRBV7-8 and TRBJ1-2): GAGVSQSPRYKVAKRGQDVALRCDPISGHVSLFWYQQALGQGPEFLTYFQNEAQLDKSGLPSDRFFAERPEGSVSTLKIQRTQQEDSAVYLCASSLVGQGAHGYTFGSGTRLTVV.

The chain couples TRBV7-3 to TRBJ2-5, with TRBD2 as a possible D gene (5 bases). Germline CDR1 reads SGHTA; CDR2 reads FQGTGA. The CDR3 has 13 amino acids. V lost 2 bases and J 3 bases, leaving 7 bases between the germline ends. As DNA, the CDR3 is TGTGCCAGCAGCTTACGGCGGGAAGAGACCCAGTACTTC. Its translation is CASSLRREETQYF.

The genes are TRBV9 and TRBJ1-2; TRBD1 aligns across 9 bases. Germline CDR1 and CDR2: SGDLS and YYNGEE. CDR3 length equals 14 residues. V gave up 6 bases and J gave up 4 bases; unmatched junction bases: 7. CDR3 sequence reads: CASNAGQGLYGYTF. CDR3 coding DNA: TGTGCCAGCAACGCCGGACAGGGGCTCTATGGCTACACCTTC.

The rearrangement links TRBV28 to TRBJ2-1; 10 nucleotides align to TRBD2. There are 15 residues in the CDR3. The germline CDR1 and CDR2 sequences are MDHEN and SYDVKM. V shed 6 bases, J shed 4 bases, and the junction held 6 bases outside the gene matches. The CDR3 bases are TGTGCCAGCAGGGTCGGACTAGCGGCATACAATGAGCAGTTCTTC. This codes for CASRVGLAAYNEQFF.

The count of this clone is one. The CDR3 DNA sequence: TGCGCCAGCAGCCAACCGTCGGACAGGGGCAATGGCTACACCTTC. Its protein is CASSQPSDRGNGYTF. The rearrangement links TRBV4-3 to TRBJ1-2; 9 positions match TRBD1. Germline V gives CDR1 LGHNA, CDR2 YSLEER. V was clipped by 2 bases and J by 6 bases; unmatched bases: 7. The CDR3 sequence is 15 residues long.

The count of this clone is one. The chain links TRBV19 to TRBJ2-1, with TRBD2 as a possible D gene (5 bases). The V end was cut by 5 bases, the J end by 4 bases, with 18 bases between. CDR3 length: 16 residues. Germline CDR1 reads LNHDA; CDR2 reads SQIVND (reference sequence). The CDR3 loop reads CASSLGRRLGYNEQFF. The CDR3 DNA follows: TGTGCCAGTAGTTTGGGCCGGAGGCTCGGGTACAATGAGCAGTTCTTC.